A selection of T cell receptor beta chains follows, all from one sample in a study of beta chain features in type 1 diabetes. Assay used: immunoSEQ multiplex PCR; TCRdb lists only in-frame clones, some missing. Of 130,000 to 150,000 clones listed, under 60% are singletons. The sample comprised Tregs from blood. Receptors originate from a man aged 18 to 35 in good health. The CDR3 runs from the conserved cysteine through the conserved F or W. A D gene is named only where the DNA matches it firmly. Rows may omit the clone size; those that give it use once, few, many or a size class.

TRBD1,TRBV7-9,TRBJ1-6,.,TGTGCCAGCAGCTCAACGGGACAGGGGGCAAGTAATTCACCCCTCCACTTT,CASSSTGQGASNSPLHF
TRBD2,TRBV29-1,TRBJ2-3,.,TGCAGCGTCCTGACTAGCGGGGGGATCAATACGCAGTATTTT,CSVLTSGGINTQYF
TRBD2,TRBV4-3,TRBJ2-7,.,TGCGCCAGCAGCCAAGAGACAGGGAAGGGACTAGCTGCAACCTACGAGCAGTACTTC,CASSQETGKGLAATYEQYF
.,TRBV6-1,TRBJ2-5,.,TGTGCCAGCAAGGTAAACAGTCAAGAGACCCAGTACTTC,CASKVNSQETQYF
.,TRBV7-2,TRBJ2-5,.,TGTGCCAGCAGACCGGGACTCCCGGCACCAGAGACCCAGTACTTC,CASRPGLPAPETQYF
.,TRBV4-1,TRBJ1-1,.,TGCGCCAGCAGCCAAGTCGGGGTTGACAAGAACACTGAAGCTTTCTTT,CASSQVGVDKNTEAFF
.,TRBV10-3,TRBJ2-7,once,TGTGCCATCAGTGAAGGTCTCCGGAGTTACGAGCAGTACTTC,CAISEGLRSYEQYF
TRBD2,TRBV30,TRBJ2-4,.,TGTGCCTGGAGAGCGGGGTCGACCCAAAACATTCAGTACTTC,CAWRAGSTQNIQYF
TRBD1,TRBV2,TRBJ2-3,.,TGTGCCAGCAGCCGGGGACAGCGGTCGGATACGCAGTATTTT,CASSRGQRSDTQYF
TRBD1,TRBV18,TRBJ2-5,.,TGTGCCAGCTCACCGGCGACAGGGGAGGAGACCCAGTACTTC,CASSPATGEETQYF
.,TRBV19,TRBJ2-1,.,TGTGCAGCAGCCAGGGGCACCTACAATGAGCAGTTCTTC,CAAARGTYNEQFF
TRBD2,TRBV4-3,TRBJ2-7,.,TGCGCCAGCAGCCAAGAAGTCCTAGCGGGAGACTACGAGCAGTACTTC,CASSQEVLAGDYEQYF
TRBD1,TRBV4-2,TRBJ1-3,.,TGTGCCAGCAGCCAAACAGGGGGGAGCTCTGGAAACACCATATATTTT,CASSQTGGSSGNTIYF
.,TRBV7-3,TRBJ2-7,.,TGTGCCAGCAGTTTCACAGGGACCGAGCAGTACTTC,CASSFTGTEQYF
.,TRBV27,TRBJ1-6,.,TGTGCCAGCAGTCCCGCCAGAGGCACAGGCCATAATTCACCCCTCCACTTT,CASSPARGTGHNSPLHF
.,TRBV4-2,TRBJ2-7,few,TGTGCCAGCAGCCCCCTGACGCAGGCCTACGAGCAGTACTTC,CASSPLTQAYEQYF
.,TRBV7-9,TRBJ1-1,few,TGTGCCAGCAGCGTAATATTTGGGAGGTTGGGCACTGAAGCTTTCTTT,CASSVIFGRLGTEAFF
.,TRBV4-1,TRBJ2-7,.,TGCGCCAGCAGCCCGCTACAGATCCTCCACGAGCAGTACTTC,CASSPLQILHEQYF
TRBD2,TRBV29-1,TRBJ2-7,.,TGCAGCGTTGAATTGGCTAGCGGGGCCCCCTACGAGCAGTACTTC,CSVELASGAPYEQYF
TRBD2,TRBV7-7,TRBJ2-3,.,TGTGCTAGCAGCCCCCGGACTAGCGGGGATACGCAGTATTTT,CASSPRTSGDTQYF
TRBD2,TRBV5-1,TRBJ2-7,few,TGCGCCAGCAGCTTGGTACTAGCGGGAGGCACCCGCGAGCAGTACTTC,CASSLVLAGGTREQYF
TRBD2,TRBV10-3,TRBJ2-1,.,TGTGCCATCAGTTCAACTAGCGGGGGGGGTAGTGAGCAGTTCTTC,CAISSTSGGGSEQFF
.,TRBV5-1,TRBJ2-3,.,TGCGCCAGCAGCCAGGTCGCAGATACGCAGTATTTT,CASSQVADTQYF
.,TRBV7-2,TRBJ2-1,.,TGTGCCAGCAGCTTGGGGCGGGCGGGGCGGTTGCATGAGCAGTTCTTC,CASSLGRAGRLHEQFF
TRBD1,TRBV7-9,TRBJ1-2,.,TGTGCCAGCAGCCAACACATCCAGGGGGAGGGCTACACCTTC,CASSQHIQGEGYTF
.,TRBV6-5,TRBJ1-2,.,TGTGCCAGCAGTTACCTAGACAGGCCATATGGCTACACCTTC,CASSYLDRPYGYTF
.,TRBV18,TRBJ1-2,.,TGTGCCAGCTCACCAAGAGGGACTTCTTATGGCTACACCTTC,CASSPRGTSYGYTF
.,TRBV9,TRBJ2-7,.,TGTGCCAGCAGCGTAGGCCCAGGCCCACCCATCTCCTACGAGCAGTACTTC,CASSVGPGPPISYEQYF
TRBD1,TRBV6-6,TRBJ2-2,few,TGTGCCAGCAGTACCGGGACAGGTTGGCTGTTTTTT,CASSTGTGWLFF
TRBD2,TRBV7-3,TRBJ2-5,.,TGTGCCAGCAGCCCTTGGTTAGCGGGACAAGGGGCCCAGTACTTC,CASSPWLAGQGAQYF
.,TRBV6-6,TRBJ1-2,.,TGTGCCAGCAGTTACGGGCAGGGGCATGGCTACACCTTC,CASSYGQGHGYTF
TRBD1,TRBV6-5,TRBJ2-3,.,TGTGCCAGCAGTTACTCAGGGGGCGCAGATACGCAGTATTTT,CASSYSGGADTQYF
TRBD1,TRBV7-4,TRBJ1-4,.,TGTGCCAGCAGTCGGGACAGGGGGCATGAAAAACTGTTTTTT,CASSRDRGHEKLFF
.,TRBV28,TRBJ1-1,.,TGTGCCAGCACTCTAGGGGGATACACTGAAGCTTTCTTT,CASTLGGYTEAFF